This T cell receptor beta chain was captured by sequencing in a study of Graves' ophthalmopathy and Graves' hyperthyroidism. Pregnancy or lactation, uncontrolled infections and other autoimmune diseases were grounds for excluding patients. Germline values: CDR1 LGHDT, CDR2 YNNKEL (reference sequence). V was pared by 0 bases and J by 7 bases, with 6 bases between. There are 12 residues in the CDR3. RNA served as the template for amplifying TCR beta CDR3 regions. RT-PCR with HTBI primers came first, then second-round multiplex PCR. TCRdb used MiXCR to reprocess the multiplex PCR reads, holding one entry per CDR3 protein. Of about 550,000 distinct CDR3 sequences in the sample, 39% were seen once.

The chain recombines TRBV3-1 with TRBJ2-5, with a weak D call TRBD2 (5 bases). Sequences were obtained from peripheral blood or thyroid tissue (not recorded which). This sequence was found in an adult man with Graves' hyperthyroidism. As DNA, the CDR3 is TGTGCCAGCAGCCAAGAACGGGGGACCCAGTACTTC. This sequence encodes CASSQERGTQYF.